Following are 30 T cell receptor beta chains from one sample sequenced in a study of shared clonotypes between healthy human individuals. This table comes from immunoSEQ multiplex PCR, and its TCRdb copy is limited to in-frame clones, with some not included. The table includes approximately 2.3 million clones, 85% to 95% detected once. Sequenced: naive CD4+ T cells from PBMCs. The subset is: CD45RA+ positively selected. The receptors shown here come from a man aged 18 to 29 in good health. Some clones in this sample may be carry-over from other donors' samples.

The rearrangement links TRBV5-1 to TRBJ2-3, with a tentative D call TRBD2 (5 bases). The V end was cut by 4 bases, the J end by 5 bases, with 5 bases between. Germline CDR1 and CDR2: SGHRS and YFSETQ. This CDR3 is 11 amino acids long. CDR3 residues: CASSRGDTQYF. The CDR3 bases are TGCGCCAGCAGCCGGGGAGATACGCAGTATTTT.

The chain couples TRBV5-4 to TRBJ1-2; no firm D call. CDR1 and CDR2 (germline): SGHNT, YYREEE (reference sequence). The V end lost 5 bases, the J end lost 0 bases, and 14 bases lay between the germline ends. The CDR3 is 15 amino acids. The CDR3 sequence is CASRRDEAANYGYTF. The CDR3 DNA reads TGTGCCAGCAGACGGGATGAGGCGGCTAACTATGGCTACACCTTC.

This CDR3 reads CASSYLASTDTQYF. CDR3 coding DNA: TGTGCCAGCAGTTACCTAGCGAGCACAGATACGCAGTATTTT. The V gene is TRBV6-6, the J gene TRBJ2-3, with a possible D match to TRBD2 (6 bases). The germline V gene encodes CDR1 MNHNY and CDR2 SVGAGI (reference sequence). The CDR3 runs to 14 residues. Trimming left V 2 bases short and J 0 bases short, with 6 bases between.

This rearrangement joins TRBV10-3 to TRBJ2-2, with TRBD1 as a possible D gene (6 bases). V shed 3 bases and J shed 3 bases, with 14 bases lying between them. This CDR3 comprises 16 residues. Germline V lookup: CDR1 ENHRY, CDR2 SYGVKD. CDR3 bases: TGTGCCATCAGTGACTACAGGACAGCTTACACCGGGGAGCTGTTTTTT. Protein product: CAISDYRTAYTGELFF.

V is TRBV5-1 and J is TRBJ2-3; unclear D gene. Germline V gives CDR1 SGHRS, CDR2 YFSETQ. The CDR3 extends over 15 amino acids. V was trimmed by 4 bases and J by 0 bases, leaving 12 bases between them. The CDR3 loop reads CASSLVWGSTDTQYF. CDR3 sequence (DNA): TGCGCCAGCAGCCTTGTCTGGGGAAGCACAGATACGCAGTATTTT.

CDR3 loop: CASSDEGLEQYF. Here the CDR3 DNA reads TGTGCCAGCAGTGATGAAGGTCTGGAGCAGTACTTC. The chain has TRBV2 and TRBJ2-5; D call uncertain. The V gene lost 3 bases and the J gene lost 11 bases, with 13 bases spanning the gap. The CDR3 runs 12 residues. From germline, CDR1 is SNHLY and CDR2 FYNNEI.

The CDR3 loop reads CASSTKLGNTIYF. In DNA form, the CDR3 reads TGCGCCAGCAGCACAAAGCTGGGAAACACCATATATTTT. This rearrangement joins TRBV4-3 to TRBJ1-3, with D unclear. The CDR3 sequence is 13 residues long. CDR1 is LGHNA, CDR2 YSLEER, per germline. V lost 5 bases and J lost 4, with 9 bases in between.

The rearrangement joins TRBV2 to TRBJ2-2; unclear D gene. V gave up 3 bases and J gave up 6 bases, with 8 bases separating them. The CDR3 loop spans 13 amino acids. Germline lookup yields CDR1 SNHLY and CDR2 FYNNEI. The CDR3 reads CASSDNPPGELFF. The CDR3 DNA sequence: TGTGCCAGCAGTGACAACCCTCCCGGGGAGCTGTTTTTT.

This chain joins TRBV2 and TRBJ2-3, with TRBD2 matching 10 bases. Trimming took 6 bases from V and 3 from J; bases not matched to a gene: 12. Germline V gene sequence: CDR1 SNHLY, CDR2 FYNNEI. The CDR3 has 17 amino acids. The DNA of the CDR3 is TGTGCCAGCAGGAAATTTCTAGCGGGAGTGGTTACAGATACGCAGTATTTT. This gives the protein CASRKFLAGVVTDTQYF. Full variable domain (outside the CDR3, taken from reference TRBV2 and TRBJ2-3): EPEVTQTPSHQVTQMGQEVILRCVPISNHLYFYWYRQILGQKVEFLVSFYNNEISEKSEIFDDQFSVERPDGSNFTLKIRSTKLEDSAMYFCASRKFLAGVVTDTQYFGPGTRLTVL.

V gene TRBV7-9 combines with J gene TRBJ2-2, with no clear D. The CDR3 loop spans 16 amino acids. V gave up 0 bases and J gave up 2 bases, with 10 bases separating them. The germline V gene has CDR1 SEHNR and CDR2 FQNEAQ (reference sequence). The CDR3 DNA sequence: TGTGCCAGCAGCTTAGCATCCCCCTCTAACACCGGGGAGCTGTTTTTT. Its protein is CASSLASPSNTGELFF.

This chain connects TRBV6-5 to TRBJ2-1; 7 bases align to TRBD2. CDR3 length: 13 amino acids. From germline, CDR1 is MNHEY and CDR2 SVGAGI. The V gene end was trimmed by 6 bases and the J gene end by 6 bases; junction bases not matched to a gene: 5. The CDR3 region is CASRRDYTNEQFF. In DNA, the CDR3 is TGTGCCAGCAGGCGGGACTACACCAATGAGCAGTTCTTC.

The V call is TRBV7-3, the J call TRBJ2-1; 12 bases are a match to TRBD2. CDR1 SGHTA and CDR2 FQGTGA come from the germline V gene. The CDR3 totals 15 residues. V shed 4 bases, J shed 8 bases, and the junction held 6 bases outside the gene matches. For the CDR3, the DNA is TGTGCCAGCAGCTCGACTAGCGGGAGAAGGGATGAGCAGTTCTTC. This codes for CASSSTSGRRDEQFF.

The chain links TRBV27 to TRBJ2-5, with D possibly matching TRBD2 (6 bases). The CDR3 contains 15 residues. Per the germline V gene, CDR1 is MNHEY and CDR2 is SMNVEV (reference sequence). V shed 8 bases and J shed 0 bases, with 16 bases lying between them. CDR3 in amino acids: CASGTHGTHQETQYF. Here the CDR3 DNA reads TGTGCCAGCGGCACACACGGGACTCACCAAGAGACCCAGTACTTC.

CDR3 nucleotides: TGTGCCAGCGGGGGTAGCGGGAGAGATACCGGGGAGCTGTTTTTT. Its translation is CASGGSGRDTGELFF. This chain connects TRBV2 to TRBJ2-2; the match to TRBD2 covers 9 bases. The J segment lost 5 bases and the V segment lost 8 bases, leaving 9 bases of the junction unmatched. The CDR3 runs to 15 residues. The V gene's germline CDR1 is SNHLY and CDR2 FYNNEI.

V gene TRBV6-6 combines with J gene TRBJ2-7; possible D gene TRBD2, 6 bases. Germline CDR1 MNHNY, CDR2 SVGAGI (reference sequence). CDR3 length: 13 amino acids. Trimming removed 8 bases from V and 3 bases from J, with 14 bases in between. The CDR3 sequence: CASGRGSGYEQYF. CDR3 DNA: TGTGCCAGCGGGCGGGGATCGGGCTACGAGCAGTACTTC.

The rearrangement links TRBV6-6 to TRBJ2-7; unclear D gene. The CDR3 spans 13 residues. CDR1 MNHNY and CDR2 SVGAGI come from the germline V gene (reference sequence). Trimming removed 6 bases at V and 3 bases at J, with 12 bases between. The CDR3 DNA is TGTGCCAGCAGCCCCACAGTAGACTACGAGCAGTACTTC. Its translation: CASSPTVDYEQYF.

V and J are TRBV28 and TRBJ2-5, with a tentative D call TRBD1 (6 bases). CDR1 and CDR2 from the germline V gene are MDHEN and SYDVKM. V was pared by 4 bases and J by 3 bases, with 18 bases between. CDR3 length equals 16 residues. The CDR3 loop reads CASSSGQGSSKETQYF. In nucleotides, the CDR3 is TGTGCCAGCAGTTCAGGGCAGGGGTCCTCCAAAGAGACCCAGTACTTC.

The CDR3 DNA reads as TGTGCCAGCCCCTGGAGAAGCCCCGGGACAGCGTCCTACGAGCAGTACTTC. It translates to CASPWRSPGTASYEQYF. The chain carries TRBV6-4 and TRBJ2-7, with 7 bases that match TRBD1. Germline CDR1 and CDR2: MRHNA and SNTAGT. This CDR3 comprises 17 residues. J gave up 1 base and V 8 bases, and 17 bases lay outside the gene matches.

The CDR3 reads CSDVTGDEKENTIYF. The CDR3 DNA reads TGCAGCGACGTGACAGGGGACGAAAAGGAAAACACCATATATTTT. The chain links TRBV29-1 to TRBJ1-3, with TRBD1 matching 8 bases. Germline V gene sequence: CDR1 SQVTM, CDR2 ANQGSEA. The CDR3 covers 15 residues. V lost 7 bases to trimming and J lost 6 bases; unmatched junction nucleotides: 14.

The chain joins TRBV11-2 to TRBJ1-2; tentatively, D is TRBD1 (6 bases). CDR3 length: 14 amino acids. Germline-derived CDR1 and CDR2 are SGHAT and FQNNGV. Trimming cost V 0 bases and J 6 bases, with 11 bases left between them. The CDR3 nucleotides read TGTGCCAGCAGCTTAGAACAGGGATTCGATGGCTACACCTTC. Protein product: CASSLEQGFDGYTF.

This clone occurred once. Different DNA sequences within this sample yield the same CDR3. This rearrangement joins TRBV2 to TRBJ2-7; D call uncertain. CDR3 length: 11 amino acids. V lost 3 bases to trimming and J lost 2 bases, with 2 bases between them. Germline V gene data show CDR1 as SNHLY and CDR2 as FYNNEI. CDR3 residues: CASSETYEQYF. The CDR3 coding sequence is TGTGCCAGCAGTGAGACCTACGAGCAGTACTTC.

J is TRBJ2-3 and V is TRBV29-1; D is unclear. Germline values: CDR1 SQVTM, CDR2 ANQGSEA. Trimming left V 7 bases short and J 2 bases short, with 13 bases between. This CDR3 region has 13 residues. As DNA, the CDR3 is TGCAGCGGCTCGGGCCAGTACACAGATACGCAGTATTTT. It codes for CSGSGQYTDTQYF.

This rearrangement joins TRBV2 to TRBJ2-3; D gene ambiguous. From germline, CDR1 is SNHLY and CDR2 FYNNEI. This CDR3 has 12 amino acids. Between the trimmed V and J ends, which lost 5 bases and 4 bases, there was a span of 7 bases. CDR3 sequence: CASSSWPDTQYF. The DNA for the CDR3 is TGTGCCAGCAGTTCTTGGCCAGATACGCAGTATTTT.

The chain recombines TRBV18 with TRBJ2-1; the D gene could be TRBD1 or TRBD2 (6 bases each). From germline, CDR1 is KGHSH and CDR2 LQKENI. The CDR3 spans 17 residues. V was shortened by 3 bases and J by 8 bases, with 23 bases between the two germline ends. In DNA, the CDR3 is TGTGCCAGCTCACCCCCCGGGGGCGGGAAGCTTGGAGATGAGCAGTTCTTC. This gives the protein CASSPPGGGKLGDEQFF.

The chain is built from TRBV6-1 and TRBJ2-6, with 7 positions matching TRBD1. The germline gives CDR1 MNHNS, CDR2 SASEGT. V lost 4 bases to trimming and J lost 5 bases; unmatched junction nucleotides: 11. This CDR3 spans 17 amino acids. This CDR3 reads CASSALGQALRANVLTF. The CDR3 nucleotides read TGTGCCAGCAGTGCCCTTGGACAGGCCCTTAGGGCCAACGTCCTGACTTTC.

This chain connects TRBV21-1 to TRBJ2-7; the listed D gene, TRBD1, was not tested against the DNA. TRBV21-1 is a documented pseudogene. CDR3 size: 15 residues. CDR3 protein: CASSRPGTDNYEQYF. CDR3 DNA: TGTGCCAGCAGCAGACCCGGGACAGACAACTACGAGCAGTACTTC.

The genes are TRBV4-2 and TRBJ2-5; the D call may be TRBD1 or TRBD2 (6 bases each). The germline gives CDR1 LGHNA, CDR2 YNFKEQ. This CDR3 has 15 amino acids. V was shortened by 2 bases and J by 0 bases, with 10 bases between the two germline ends. The CDR3 reads CASSQQGGYQETQYF. CDR3 in DNA: TGTGCCAGCAGCCAACAAGGGGGGTACCAAGAGACCCAGTACTTC.

The J gene is TRBJ2-7, the V gene TRBV7-6; D might be TRBD1 (5 bases). The V end was cut by 5 bases, the J end by 5 bases, with 10 bases between. The CDR3 contains 12 residues. Germline-derived CDR1 and CDR2 are SGHVS and FNYEAQ. As DNA, the CDR3 is TGTGCCAGCAGCCTACCAGGGCACGAGCAGTACTTC. Residues: CASSLPGHEQYF.

To note about this clone: The same CDR3 is also encoded by other DNA sequences in this sample. The chain links TRBV27 to TRBJ2-7; 8 bases align to TRBD1. Losses at the gene ends were 3 bases for V and 4 bases for J; bases not matched to a gene: 5. CDR1 MNHEY and CDR2 SMNVEV come from the germline V gene (reference sequence). The CDR3 runs to 14 residues. The CDR3 protein is CASSFRDRPYEQYF. Written as DNA, the CDR3 is TGTGCCAGCAGTTTCCGGGACAGGCCTTACGAGCAGTACTTC.

V usage is TRBV18 and J usage is TRBJ1-2; D is unresolved. Germline V gene data show CDR1 as KGHSH and CDR2 as LQKENI. Trimming cost V 4 bases and J 4 bases, with 7 bases left between them. The CDR3 contains 12 residues. Here the CDR3 DNA reads TGTGCCAGCTCACGGGCCTCCTATGGCTACACCTTC. Its translation: CASSRASYGYTF.